This section outlines one T cell receptor (beta chain) sequence together with its context. The target antigen is unknown. The source of the sample is a study of OX40 agonist ivuxolimab in advanced cancers. Study-wide context: Ivuxolimab, an agonist antibody against OX40 (CD134), was given to patients. Patients with prior anti-PD-1, anti-PD-L1 or anti-CTLA-4 therapy were eligible; 40% to 45% had some.

The CDR3 loop spans 15 amino acids. From germline, CDR1 is MNHNS and CDR2 SASEGT. Trimming removed 10 bases from V and 4 bases from J; junction bases left unmatched: 12. This table comes from immunoSEQ multiplex PCR, and its TCRdb copy is limited to in-frame clones, with some not included. The table lists around 67,000 clones, 80% to 90% of them singletons. With autoimmune disease history or systemic immunosuppression, patients were excluded. Overall study findings and caveats: Dosing at 0.1 to 3.0 mg/kg was accompanied by clonal expansion of CD4+ and CD8+ blood T cells by week 6.

The specimen was CD4+ or CD8+ T cells sorted from blood, collected in a trial of the OX40 agonist ivuxolimab. The receptor comes from an adult with an advanced solid tumor such as melanoma, head and neck, liver or kidney cancer. The chain recombines TRBV6-1 with TRBJ2-2; 7 nucleotides agree with TRBD1. This CDR3 reads CATEGLRGRTGELFF. As DNA, the CDR3 is TGTGCCACCGAGGGATTGAGGGGGCGCACCGGGGAGCTGTTTTTT.